The rows below give T cell receptor beta chains drawn from one sample of a study of glioma-infiltrating T cells. TCRdb re-derived calls from the multiplex PCR reads in MiXCR, one entry per CDR3 protein. The table has some 100,000 distinct CDR3 sequences, 20% to 25% seen once. Sample: glioma tissue, nonneoplastic brain tissue, or PBMCs (not recorded which). These receptors all stem from a human donor with low-grade glioma or glioblastoma, undergoing nonglioma brain surgery, or in good health (not recorded which). Each CDR3 is given with its conserved first and last residue. D genes are given only for firm matches. Expanded clones get a size class; other rows say once, few or many, or leave the size out.

D gene,J gene,V gene,clone size,CDR3 protein,CDR3 DNA
TRBD2,TRBJ2-7,TRBV20-1,.,CSYSPQGGYEQYF,TGCAGTTACTCACCTCAGGGAGGGTACGAGCAGTACTTC
.,TRBJ2-1,TRBV7-9,many,CASSLSSSYNEQFF,TGTGCCAGCAGCCTCTCCAGCTCCTACAATGAGCAGTTCTTC
TRBD1,TRBJ1-1,TRBV10-3,many,CAISDWGQGNTEAFF,TGTGCCATCAGTGATTGGGGACAGGGGAACACTGAAGCTTTCTTT
.,TRBJ1-2,TRBV20-1,many,CSARETDNYGYTF,TGCAGTGCTAGAGAGACAGATAACTATGGCTACACCTTC
TRBD2,TRBJ2-1,TRBV7-3,many,CASSLSPSGRNEQFF,TGTGCCAGCAGCTTAAGCCCTAGCGGGAGGAATGAGCAGTTCTTC
TRBD2,TRBJ2-2,TRBV7-8,.,CASGFRGLDFSNTGELFF,TGTGCCAGCGGATTCCGGGGACTAGATTTTTCGAACACCGGGGAGCTGTTTTTT
.,TRBJ1-1,TRBV5-1,.,CASSPGRGGSWNTEAFF,TGCGCCAGCAGCCCCGGGAGGGGCGGTTCCTGGAACACTGAAGCTTTCTTT
TRBD2,TRBJ2-3,TRBV5-1,.,CASGLKAGGRPDTQYF,TGCGCCAGCGGGCTTAAAGCGGGAGGGAGACCAGATACGCAGTATTTT
.,TRBJ2-3,TRBV12-3/TRBV12-4,many,CASRPGGARTDTQYF,TGTGCCAGCCGCCCAGGGGGGGCCCGCACAGATACGCAGTATTTT
.,TRBJ1-5,TRBV12-3/TRBV12-4,.,CASSSRAGLGNQPRHF,TGTGCCAGCAGTTCAAGGGCAGGGTTGGGCAATCAGCCCCGGCATTTT
TRBD1,TRBJ1-5,TRBV4-1,many,CASRLWTGGDQPQHF,TGCGCCAGCAGACTTTGGACAGGGGGTGATCAGCCCCAGCATTTT
TRBD2,TRBJ2-1,TRBV20-1,many,CSAAPGGVYNEQFF,TGCAGTGCTGCGCCGGGAGGGGTATACAATGAGCAGTTCTTC
.,TRBJ1-2,TRBV27,many,CASSPRHGGNGYTF,TGTGCCAGCAGTCCCCGACACGGCGGTAATGGCTACACCTTC
TRBD2,TRBJ2-1,TRBV27,many,CASRASGRLYNEQFF,TGTGCCAGCAGAGCTAGCGGGAGGTTGTACAATGAGCAGTTCTTC
.,TRBJ2-3,TRBV12-3/TRBV12-4,many,CASSFSALGTDTQYF,TGTGCCAGCAGTTTCTCCGCCCTGGGGACAGATACGCAGTATTTT
.,TRBJ1-1,TRBV19,many,CASNMGGHTNTEAFF,TGTGCCAGTAATATGGGCGGGCACACGAACACTGAAGCTTTCTTT
.,TRBJ2-7,TRBV7-2,many,CASSLEVPGVSGMETKQYF,TGTGCCAGCAGCTTAGAGGTACCAGGGGTATCCGGGATGGAGACGAAGCAGTACTTC
TRBD2,TRBJ2-1,TRBV20-1,many,CSASGGDYNEQFF,TGCAGTGCTAGCGGGGGGGACTACAATGAGCAGTTCTTC
.,TRBJ2-1,TRBV19,.,CASSMSGLTSYEQFF,TGTGCCAGTAGTATGTCGGGACTCACCTCCTACGAGCAGTTCTTC
.,TRBJ2-5,TRBV4-1,few,CASSQGGETQYF,TGCGCCAGCAGCCAAGGGGGGGAGACCCAGTACTTC
TRBD1,TRBJ1-5,TRBV4-1,few,CASSQEGGQGVRQPQHF,TGCGCCAGCAGCCAAGAGGGGGGACAGGGGGTTCGACAGCCCCAGCATTTT
.,TRBJ2-3,TRBV7-3,many,CASSSRQRASTDTQYF,TGTGCCAGCAGCTCGCGACAGCGGGCTAGCACAGATACGCAGTATTTT
.,TRBJ2-7,TRBV27,many,CASSLSRTEWGFDEQYF,TGTGCCAGCAGTTTATCCAGGACAGAGTGGGGCTTCGACGAGCAGTACTTC
TRBD1,TRBJ1-5,TRBV20-1,.,CSATLDRGRQPQHF,TGCAGTGCTACCCTTGATAGGGGGCGTCAGCCCCAGCATTTT
.,TRBJ1-1,TRBV29-1,few,CSVKDLNTEAFF,TGCAGCGTGAAGGACCTGAACACTGAAGCTTTCTTT
.,TRBJ1-5,TRBV6-2/TRBV6-3,.,CASSYCPGPRGLYAQHF,TGTGCCAGCAGTTACTGTCCGGGACCCCGCGGCCTTTATGCCCAGCATTTT
.,TRBJ2-5,TRBV6-1,many,CASGVGIVETQYF,TGTGCCAGCGGCGTGGGTATAGTAGAGACCCAGTACTTC
.,TRBJ1-1,TRBV5-1,few,CASSLVPPPQVEAFF,TGCGCCAGCAGCTTGGTTCCCCCTCCGCAGGTTGAAGCTTTCTTT
TRBD1,TRBJ2-6,TRBV6-1,many,CASSLQGAGANVLTF,TGTGCCAGCAGTCTCCAGGGGGCTGGGGCCAACGTCCTGACTTTC
TRBD2,TRBJ2-7,TRBV29-1,few,CSVEDGLVGTYEQYF,TGCAGCGTTGAAGACGGACTAGTTGGGACCTACGAGCAGTACTTC
TRBD1,TRBJ1-5,TRBV5-1,many,CASREGGWDNQPQHF,TGCGCCAGCAGGGAAGGGGGCTGGGACAATCAGCCCCAGCATTTT
.,TRBJ1-2,TRBV7-2,.,CASSLQSLYGYTF,TGTGCCAGCAGCCTACAGAGTCTCTATGGGTACACCTTC
.,TRBJ2-1,TRBV5-1,.,CASSSQETQFF,TGCGCCAGCAGCTCACAAGAGACCCAGTTCTTC